This T cell receptor beta chain was recorded in a study of molecular identifiers for immune sequencing clone quantification. Across the whole study: Sequencing covered four of five parts into which replicate RNA from approximately 20,000 or 100,000 naive CD8 cells was split.

TCRdb fed the PCR reads into MiXCR, producing one record per CDR3 protein. The data hold some 40,000 distinct CDR3 sequences, with about 18% observed a single time. Worth noting for this clonotype: Antigen unknown. A read error is possible here, since a much larger clone lies one base away.

General study points: In CMV-specific effectors, clones above 20 copies held over 97% of molecules; naive, under 1%.

Germline-derived CDR1 and CDR2 are MGHDK and SYGVNS. There are 12 residues in the CDR3. Based on a CD8+CD4-CCR7+CD45RA+ profile, naive CD8 T cells were sorted. Sequences were obtained from naive CD8+ T cells from blood, with Jurkat cell RNA spiked in. The subset: FACS-sorted CD8+CD4-CCR7+CD45RA+ naive T cells. The receptor was derived from a human donor in good health. Some libraries in this study had Jurkat cell RNA spiked in. The genes are TRBV25-1 and TRBJ2-1; D is unclear. Judging by the DNA end, TRBJ2-7 fits better; the J call may be wrong. The CDR3: CASSEKAVEQYF. DNA for the CDR3: TGTGCCAGCAGTGAAAAGGCCGTTGAGCAGTACTTC.